Listed here is a single T cell receptor beta chain. As yet, its antigen is unknown. This entry comes from a study of OX40 agonist ivuxolimab in advanced cancers. Study conclusions and caveats: CD4+ and CD8+ blood T cells expanded clonally by week 6 at 0.1 to 3.0 mg/kg.

Trimming took off 4 bases at V and 2 bases at J, with 12 bases between the two ends. From germline, CDR1 is MNHEY and CDR2 SVGAGI. CDR3 length equals 15 residues. Generated by immunoSEQ multiplex PCR, the TCRdb table keeps only in-frame clones and is missing some. The sample consists of tens of thousands of clones, approximately 84% of them appearing once. This chain joins TRBV6-5 and TRBJ2-1, with D perhaps matching TRBD2 (6 bases). The origin of this receptor is an adult with an advanced solid tumor such as melanoma, head and neck, liver or kidney cancer. Sequencing was performed on CD4+ or CD8+ T cells sorted from blood, taken in a trial of the OX40 agonist ivuxolimab. CDR3 sequence (DNA): TGTGCCAGCAGTTCTCGGAGGGCTCCCTACAATGAGCAGTTCTTC. This translates into CASSSRRAPYNEQFF.